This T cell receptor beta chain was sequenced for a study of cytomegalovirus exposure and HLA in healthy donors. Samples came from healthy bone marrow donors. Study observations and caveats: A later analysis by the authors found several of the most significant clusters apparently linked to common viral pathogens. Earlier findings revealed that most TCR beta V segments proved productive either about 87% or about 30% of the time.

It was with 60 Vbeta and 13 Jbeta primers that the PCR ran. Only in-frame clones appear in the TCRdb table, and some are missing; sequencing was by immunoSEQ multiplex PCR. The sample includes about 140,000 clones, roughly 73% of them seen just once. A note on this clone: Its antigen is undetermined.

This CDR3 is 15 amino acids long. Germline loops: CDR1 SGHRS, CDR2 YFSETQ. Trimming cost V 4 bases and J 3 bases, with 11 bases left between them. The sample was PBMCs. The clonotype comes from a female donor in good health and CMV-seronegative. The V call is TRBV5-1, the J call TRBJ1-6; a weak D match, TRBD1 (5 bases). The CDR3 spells CASSATGGYNSPLHF. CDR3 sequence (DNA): TGCGCCAGCAGCGCGACCGGGGGCTATAATTCACCCCTCCACTTT.